Listed below are T cell receptor beta chains from one sample, sequenced in a study. TCRdb reprocessed the RT-PCR reads with MiXCR, giving one entry per CDR3 protein. There are hundreds of thousands of distinct CDR3 sequences in the sample; over 12% occur only once, and roughly 3.6% lies in the top ten. Sequencing was performed on memory CD4+ T cells from blood. The receptors stem from a female donor in good health, serving as a healthy control. Both conserved end residues are part of each CDR3. A D gene is named only where the DNA matches it firmly. Where a row states a size, it is once, few, many or the class of an expanded clone; other rows omit it.

v_gene: TRBV6-5
j_gene: TRBJ1-2
abundance: -
d_gene: -
CDR3nt: TGTGCCAGCAGTTCCGGGCCTCCCCAAGTGGGTGGCTACACCTTC
CDR3aa: CASSSGPPQVGGYTF

v_gene: TRBV5-1
j_gene: TRBJ2-7
abundance: few
d_gene: -
CDR3nt: TGCGCCAGCATCATGGACGGTTCCTACGAGCAGTACTTC
CDR3aa: CASIMDGSYEQYF

v_gene: TRBV12-3/TRBV12-4
j_gene: TRBJ1-5
abundance: -
d_gene: -
CDR3nt: TGTGCCAGCAGTTTTAGGGCGGATAGCAATCAGCCCCAGCATTTT
CDR3aa: CASSFRADSNQPQHF

v_gene: TRBV7-9
j_gene: TRBJ2-5
abundance: few
d_gene: -
CDR3nt: TGTGCCAGCAGCTTCCCTAGAACCTTCAGACAGGCACTGCAAGAGACCCAGTACTTC
CDR3aa: CASSFPRTFRQALQETQYF

v_gene: TRBV15
j_gene: TRBJ1-4
abundance: few
d_gene: TRBD1
CDR3nt: TGTGCCACCAGCAGAGACGCGGGACAGTCTAATGAAAAACTGTTTTTT
CDR3aa: CATSRDAGQSNEKLFF

v_gene: TRBV5-1
j_gene: TRBJ2-3
abundance: -
d_gene: -
CDR3nt: TGCGCCAGCAGCTTGGAAGGCGGGAGAGGGGGTACGCAGTATTTT
CDR3aa: CASSLEGGRGGTQYF

v_gene: TRBV21-1
j_gene: TRBJ1-5
abundance: -
d_gene: -
CDR3nt: TGTGCCAGCAGCAAAGATTATACAGGTCAGACTCTTAGCAATCAGCCCCAGCATTTT
CDR3aa: CASSKDYTGQTLSNQPQHF

v_gene: TRBV20-1
j_gene: TRBJ1-6
abundance: many
d_gene: TRBD1
CDR3nt: TGCAGTGCTAAAGTACCGGACAGGGGGTTCTCCTATAATTCACCCCTCCACTTT
CDR3aa: CSAKVPDRGFSYNSPLHF

v_gene: TRBV2
j_gene: TRBJ2-5
abundance: few
d_gene: TRBD2
CDR3nt: TGTGCCAGCCGCGGGACTAGCGGGAGGGACTTCCAAGAGACCCAGTACTTC
CDR3aa: CASRGTSGRDFQETQYF

v_gene: TRBV7-2
j_gene: TRBJ2-1
abundance: -
d_gene: -
CDR3nt: TGTGCCAGCAGCTTACTCCCGACAGGACTTCCCTACAATGAGCAGTTCTTC
CDR3aa: CASSLLPTGLPYNEQFF

v_gene: TRBV6-5
j_gene: TRBJ2-7
abundance: many
d_gene: -
CDR3nt: TGTGACAGCAGTTCTTCCCGACGGGACGAGTACGAGCAGTACTTC
CDR3aa: CDSSSSRRDEYEQYF

v_gene: TRBV14
j_gene: TRBJ1-6
abundance: -
d_gene: -
CDR3nt: TGTGCCAGCAGCCTATCGGGGGGTTCACCCCTCCACTTT
CDR3aa: CASSLSGGSPLHF

v_gene: TRBV5-1
j_gene: TRBJ2-7
abundance: many
d_gene: TRBD1
CDR3nt: TGCGCCAGCAGCTCCGGACAGGGTTGGCGCTACGAGCAGTACTTC
CDR3aa: CASSSGQGWRYEQYF

v_gene: TRBV6-2/TRBV6-3
j_gene: TRBJ2-3
abundance: few
d_gene: TRBD2
CDR3nt: TGTGCCAGCAGCTCAACTAGCGGGAGGGGTCCAGATACGCAGTATTTT
CDR3aa: CASSSTSGRGPDTQYF

v_gene: TRBV2
j_gene: TRBJ2-2
abundance: once
d_gene: -
CDR3nt: TGTGCCACTGGGGGGGCCCCGTACACCGGGGAGCTGTTTTTT
CDR3aa: CATGGAPYTGELFF

v_gene: TRBV18
j_gene: TRBJ1-6
abundance: few
d_gene: -
CDR3nt: TGTGCCAGCTCACCACGGGTTTCAGGGGATTATAATTCACCCCTCCACTTT
CDR3aa: CASSPRVSGDYNSPLHF

v_gene: TRBV20-1
j_gene: TRBJ2-3
abundance: -
d_gene: -
CDR3nt: TGCAGTGCTAGAGGCATCCGCGGAGCCAGCACAGATACGCAGTATTTT
CDR3aa: CSARGIRGASTDTQYF

v_gene: TRBV6-5
j_gene: TRBJ1-2
abundance: -
d_gene: -
CDR3nt: TGTGCCAGCAGAATCCGGGCCGGTGGCTATGGCTACACCTTC
CDR3aa: CASRIRAGGYGYTF

v_gene: TRBV27
j_gene: TRBJ2-3
abundance: few
d_gene: -
CDR3nt: TGTGCCACCAGGGACTCCCTGGCAGATACGCAGTATTTT
CDR3aa: CATRDSLADTQYF

v_gene: TRBV12-3/TRBV12-4
j_gene: TRBJ2-1
abundance: few
d_gene: -
CDR3nt: TGTGCCAGCAGCTTAGGGGGAAAGGTGGGCAATGAGCAGTTCTTC
CDR3aa: CASSLGGKVGNEQFF

v_gene: TRBV3-1
j_gene: TRBJ2-1
abundance: few
d_gene: TRBD2
CDR3nt: TGTGCCAGCAGCCAAGATACCCCTAGCGGGATTGGCTCCTACAATGAGCAGTTCTTC
CDR3aa: CASSQDTPSGIGSYNEQFF

v_gene: TRBV12-3/TRBV12-4
j_gene: TRBJ1-5
abundance: many
d_gene: -
CDR3nt: TGTGCCAGCACCCGGGCGGAGCAGCCCCAGCATTTT
CDR3aa: CASTRAEQPQHF

v_gene: TRBV18
j_gene: TRBJ2-2
abundance: few
d_gene: -
CDR3nt: TGTGCCAGCTCACCTGCCAGCACCGGGGAGCTGTTTTTT
CDR3aa: CASSPASTGELFF

v_gene: TRBV6-1
j_gene: TRBJ2-5
abundance: -
d_gene: -
CDR3nt: TGTGCCAGCAGTGTCACTAGAGGAGAGACCCAGTACTTC
CDR3aa: CASSVTRGETQYF

v_gene: TRBV6-1
j_gene: TRBJ2-2
abundance: few
d_gene: TRBD1
CDR3nt: TGTGCCAGCAGAATACAAACAGGGGACACCGGGGAGCTGTTTTTT
CDR3aa: CASRIQTGDTGELFF

v_gene: TRBV2
j_gene: TRBJ2-2
abundance: few
d_gene: -
CDR3nt: TGTGCCAGCATGGCGACAGGTAGAACCGGGGAGCTGTTTTTT
CDR3aa: CASMATGRTGELFF

v_gene: TRBV3-1
j_gene: TRBJ2-7
abundance: few
d_gene: -
CDR3nt: TGTGCCAGCAGCGATAGGGGCCCCGAAACCTACGAGCAGTACTTC
CDR3aa: CASSDRGPETYEQYF

v_gene: TRBV4-3
j_gene: TRBJ2-4
abundance: many
d_gene: -
CDR3nt: TGCGCCAGCAGCACAGGGTCGCTAGGGAACATTCAGTACTTC
CDR3aa: CASSTGSLGNIQYF

v_gene: TRBV28
j_gene: TRBJ1-4
abundance: many
d_gene: TRBD1
CDR3nt: TGTGCCAGCAGTAGTGGGACAGCGGGTGAAAAACTGTTTTTT
CDR3aa: CASSSGTAGEKLFF

v_gene: TRBV27
j_gene: TRBJ2-5
abundance: many
d_gene: TRBD1
CDR3nt: TGTGCCACCAAAGGACAGGGGTCAGAGACCCAGTACTTC
CDR3aa: CATKGQGSETQYF

v_gene: TRBV19
j_gene: TRBJ2-6
abundance: -
d_gene: -
CDR3nt: TGTGCCAGTAGTATCACGGGGGCAGGGGCCTTCAACGTCCTGACTTTC
CDR3aa: CASSITGAGAFNVLTF

v_gene: TRBV5-4
j_gene: TRBJ2-7
abundance: few
d_gene: -
CDR3nt: TGTGCCAGCAGCACGCCGGGACGGAAGGGTTACGAGCAGTACTTC
CDR3aa: CASSTPGRKGYEQYF

v_gene: TRBV5-6
j_gene: TRBJ1-2
abundance: many
d_gene: -
CDR3nt: TGTGCCAGCAGCCGGACGGTCTATGGCTACACCTTC
CDR3aa: CASSRTVYGYTF

v_gene: TRBV30
j_gene: TRBJ1-5
abundance: -
d_gene: -
CDR3nt: TGTGCCTGGAGTGTACTGGATGGCAATCAGCCCCAGCATTTT
CDR3aa: CAWSVLDGNQPQHF

v_gene: TRBV20-1
j_gene: TRBJ2-3
abundance: many
d_gene: -
CDR3nt: TGCAGTGCCAAGCGCACTACCTCCGCAGATACGCAGTATTTT
CDR3aa: CSAKRTTSADTQYF

v_gene: TRBV6-5
j_gene: TRBJ1-1
abundance: few
d_gene: TRBD1
CDR3nt: TGTGCCAGCAGTTTCCCGGACAGGGTGACTGAAGCTTTCTTT
CDR3aa: CASSFPDRVTEAFF

v_gene: TRBV20-1
j_gene: TRBJ2-1
abundance: few
d_gene: TRBD2
CDR3nt: TGCAGTGCTCAACTAGCGGGAGTATTGGATGAGCAGTTCTTC
CDR3aa: CSAQLAGVLDEQFF

v_gene: TRBV20-1
j_gene: TRBJ2-1
abundance: -
d_gene: -
CDR3nt: TGCAGTGCTGAAGACCCGGGACCCAGCTCCTACAATGAGCAGTTCTTC
CDR3aa: CSAEDPGPSSYNEQFF

v_gene: TRBV6-5
j_gene: TRBJ2-2
abundance: few
d_gene: TRBD2
CDR3nt: TGTGCCAGCAGCATAATGCCGGGACTAGCAAATGTCGGGGAGCTGTTTTTT
CDR3aa: CASSIMPGLANVGELFF

v_gene: TRBV7-9
j_gene: TRBJ2-3
abundance: -
d_gene: -
CDR3nt: TGTGCCAGCAGCCAAGGCGGACGCACAGATACGCAGTATTTT
CDR3aa: CASSQGGRTDTQYF

v_gene: TRBV20-1
j_gene: TRBJ2-1
abundance: -
d_gene: TRBD1
CDR3nt: TGCAGTGCTAGAGATCCCTCTGTGACAGGGGATGAGCAGTTCTTC
CDR3aa: CSARDPSVTGDEQFF

v_gene: TRBV6-5
j_gene: TRBJ1-2
abundance: -
d_gene: -
CDR3nt: TGTGCCAGCAGTTTCGGGGGTGCTTATGGCTACACCTTC
CDR3aa: CASSFGGAYGYTF

v_gene: TRBV3-1
j_gene: TRBJ2-7
abundance: once
d_gene: TRBD2
CDR3nt: TGTGCCAGCAGCCAAGATGGGACTAGCGGTCGGGAGCAGTACTTC
CDR3aa: CASSQDGTSGREQYF

v_gene: TRBV5-1
j_gene: TRBJ1-2
abundance: -
d_gene: TRBD1
CDR3nt: TGCGCCAGCAGCTACAATTCCCCCGGGACAGGGGGCGTGGATGGCTACACCTTC
CDR3aa: CASSYNSPGTGGVDGYTF

v_gene: TRBV6-5
j_gene: TRBJ2-3
abundance: few
d_gene: TRBD2
CDR3nt: TGTGCCAGCAGCCCCCTGCGGGAGGTGGCAGATACGCAGTATTTT
CDR3aa: CASSPLREVADTQYF

v_gene: TRBV12-3/TRBV12-4
j_gene: TRBJ1-2
abundance: few
d_gene: -
CDR3nt: TGTGCCAGCAGTTTACTCGACAGTACGTACTATGGCTACACCTTC
CDR3aa: CASSLLDSTYYGYTF

v_gene: TRBV5-1
j_gene: TRBJ2-1
abundance: -
d_gene: -
CDR3nt: TGCGCCAGCAGCTTGAGGCGGTCGGATGAGCAGTTCTTC
CDR3aa: CASSLRRSDEQFF

v_gene: TRBV11-2
j_gene: TRBJ2-2
abundance: once
d_gene: -
CDR3nt: TGTGCCAGCAGCTTAAGGCTCACCGGGGAGCTGTTTTTT
CDR3aa: CASSLRLTGELFF

v_gene: TRBV3-1
j_gene: TRBJ2-3
abundance: -
d_gene: -
CDR3nt: TGTGCCAGCAGCGGGATCGGGGGCCCTGCAGATACGCAGTATTTT
CDR3aa: CASSGIGGPADTQYF

v_gene: TRBV4-3
j_gene: TRBJ1-1
abundance: many
d_gene: -
CDR3nt: TGCGCCAGCAGCCAATACGGGGGGCAGGGTAAGGGAGACACTGAAGCTTTCTTT
CDR3aa: CASSQYGGQGKGDTEAFF

v_gene: TRBV7-2
j_gene: TRBJ2-7
abundance: -
d_gene: -
CDR3nt: TGTGCCAGCAGCTTAGTAGGAGCAGATTCCTACGAGCAGTACTTC
CDR3aa: CASSLVGADSYEQYF

v_gene: TRBV5-1
j_gene: TRBJ2-3
abundance: -
d_gene: TRBD2
CDR3nt: TGCGCCAGCAGCTTCCTAGCGGAGAACACAGATACGCAGTATTTT
CDR3aa: CASSFLAENTDTQYF

v_gene: TRBV7-2
j_gene: TRBJ2-5
abundance: many
d_gene: TRBD1
CDR3nt: TGTGCCAGCAGCTTAGGACAGGGGCCTATTCAAGAGACCCAGTACTTC
CDR3aa: CASSLGQGPIQETQYF